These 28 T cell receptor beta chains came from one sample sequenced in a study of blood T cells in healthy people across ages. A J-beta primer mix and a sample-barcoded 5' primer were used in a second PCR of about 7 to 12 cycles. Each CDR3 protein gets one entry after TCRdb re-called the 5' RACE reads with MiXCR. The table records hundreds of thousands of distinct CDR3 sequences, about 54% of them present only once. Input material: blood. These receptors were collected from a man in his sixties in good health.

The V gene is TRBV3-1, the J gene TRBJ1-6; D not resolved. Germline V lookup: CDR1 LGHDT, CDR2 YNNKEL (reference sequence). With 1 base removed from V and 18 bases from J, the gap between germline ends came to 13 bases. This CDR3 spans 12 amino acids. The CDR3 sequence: CASSQGDTGHHF. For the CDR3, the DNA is TGTGCCAGCAGCCAAGGAGACACCGGGCACCACTTT.

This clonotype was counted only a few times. CDR3 DNA sequence: TGTGCCAGCAGCCAAACCCCGGGACAGGGGGACATTCAGTACTTC. Protein: CASSQTPGQGDIQYF. The chain carries TRBV4-2 and TRBJ2-4, with 11 positions matching TRBD1. The V and J ends lost 2 bases and 8 bases, in that order; junction bases with no gene match: 5. The CDR3 is 15 amino acids. Germline assignment: CDR1 LGHNA and CDR2 YNFKEQ.

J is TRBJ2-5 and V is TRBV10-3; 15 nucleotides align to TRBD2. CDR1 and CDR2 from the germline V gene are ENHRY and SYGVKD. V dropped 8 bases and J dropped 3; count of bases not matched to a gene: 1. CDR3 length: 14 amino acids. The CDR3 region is CAIRTSGGEETQYF. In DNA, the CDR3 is TGTGCCATCCGGACTAGCGGGGGGGAAGAGACCCAGTACTTC.

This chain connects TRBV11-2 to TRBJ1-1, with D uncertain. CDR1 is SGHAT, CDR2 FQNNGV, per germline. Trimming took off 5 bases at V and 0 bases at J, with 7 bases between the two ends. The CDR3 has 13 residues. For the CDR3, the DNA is TGTGCCAGCAGCCGGCAGATGAACACTGAAGCTTTCTTT. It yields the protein CASSRQMNTEAFF. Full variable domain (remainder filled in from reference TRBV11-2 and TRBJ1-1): EAGVAQSPRYKIIEKRQSVAFWCNPISGHATLYWYQQILGQGPKLLIQFQNNGVVDDSQLPKDRFSAERLKGVDSTLKIQPAKLEDSAVYLCASSRQMNTEAFFGQGTRLTVV.

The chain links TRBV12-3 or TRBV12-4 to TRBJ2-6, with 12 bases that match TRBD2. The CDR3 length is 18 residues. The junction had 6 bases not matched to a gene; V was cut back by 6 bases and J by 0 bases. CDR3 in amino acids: CASRRRTSGTSGANVLTF. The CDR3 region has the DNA TGTGCCAGCAGACGCCGGACTAGCGGGACCTCTGGGGCCAACGTCCTGACTTTC.

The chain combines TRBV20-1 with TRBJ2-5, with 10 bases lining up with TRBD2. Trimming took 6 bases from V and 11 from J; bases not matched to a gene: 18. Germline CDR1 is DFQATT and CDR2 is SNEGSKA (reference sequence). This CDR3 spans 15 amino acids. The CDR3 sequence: CSAPSSGGEDNEQYF. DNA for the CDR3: TGCAGTGCCCCCTCCAGCGGGGGGGAGGACAATGAGCAGTACTTC.

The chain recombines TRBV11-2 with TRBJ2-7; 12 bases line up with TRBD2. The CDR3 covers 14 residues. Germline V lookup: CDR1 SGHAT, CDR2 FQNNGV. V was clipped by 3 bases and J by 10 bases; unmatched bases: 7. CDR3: CASSLDRLAGAQYF. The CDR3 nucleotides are TGTGCCAGCAGCTTGGACCGACTAGCGGGGGCCCAGTACTTC.

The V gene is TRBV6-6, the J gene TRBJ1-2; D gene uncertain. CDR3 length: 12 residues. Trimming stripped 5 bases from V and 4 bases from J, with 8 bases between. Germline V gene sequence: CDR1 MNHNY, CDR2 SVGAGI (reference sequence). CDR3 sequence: CASSPSTYGYTF. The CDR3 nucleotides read TGTGCCAGCAGTCCGAGTACCTATGGCTACACCTTC.

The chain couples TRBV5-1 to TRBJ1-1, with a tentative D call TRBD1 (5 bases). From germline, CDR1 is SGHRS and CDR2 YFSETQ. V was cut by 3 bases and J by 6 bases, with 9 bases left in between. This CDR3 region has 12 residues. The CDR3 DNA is TGCGCCAGCAGCTATTGGGGGGCTGAAGCTTTCTTT. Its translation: CASSYWGAEAFF.

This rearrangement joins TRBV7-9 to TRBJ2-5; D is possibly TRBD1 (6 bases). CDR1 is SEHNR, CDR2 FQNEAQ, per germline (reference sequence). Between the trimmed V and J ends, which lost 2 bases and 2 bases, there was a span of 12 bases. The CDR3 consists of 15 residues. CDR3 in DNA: TGTGCCAGCAGCTTAACGACAGGATTGCAAGAGACCCAGTACTTC. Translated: CASSLTTGLQETQYF.

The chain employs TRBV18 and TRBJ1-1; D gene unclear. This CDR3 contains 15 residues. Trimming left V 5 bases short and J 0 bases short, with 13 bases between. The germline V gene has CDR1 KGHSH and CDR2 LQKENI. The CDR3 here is CASSGSVTMNTEAFF. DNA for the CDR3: TGTGCCAGCTCAGGGTCGGTAACTATGAACACTGAAGCTTTCTTT.

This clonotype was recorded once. The CDR3 here is CAIARGRNTEAFF. The CDR3 DNA reads as TGTGCCATCGCCAGGGGGAGGAACACTGAAGCTTTCTTT. The rearrangement links TRBV6-5 to TRBJ1-1; 7 nucleotides match TRBD1. Germline V gene sequence: CDR1 MNHEY, CDR2 SVGAGI. The CDR3 extends over 13 amino acids. Trimming took 10 bases from V and 1 from J; bases not matched to a gene: 6.

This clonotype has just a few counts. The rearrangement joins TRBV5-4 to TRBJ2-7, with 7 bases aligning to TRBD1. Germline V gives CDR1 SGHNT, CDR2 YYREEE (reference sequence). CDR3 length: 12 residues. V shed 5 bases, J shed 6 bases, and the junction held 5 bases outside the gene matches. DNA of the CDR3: TGTGCCAGCAGTTGGACAGGAAGCGAGCAGTACTTC. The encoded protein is CASSWTGSEQYF.

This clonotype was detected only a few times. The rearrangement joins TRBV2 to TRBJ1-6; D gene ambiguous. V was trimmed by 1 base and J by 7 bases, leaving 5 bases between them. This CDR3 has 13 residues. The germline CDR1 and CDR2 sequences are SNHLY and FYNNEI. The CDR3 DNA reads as TGTGCCAGCAGTGAAGTTGCGAATTCACCCCTCCACTTT. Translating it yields CASSEVANSPLHF.

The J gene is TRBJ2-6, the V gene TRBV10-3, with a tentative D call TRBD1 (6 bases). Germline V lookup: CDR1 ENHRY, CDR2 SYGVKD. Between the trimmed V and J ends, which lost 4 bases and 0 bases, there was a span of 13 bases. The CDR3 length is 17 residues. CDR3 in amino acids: CAISANRASSGANVLTF. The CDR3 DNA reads TGTGCCATCAGTGCCAACAGGGCGAGCTCTGGGGCCAACGTCCTGACTTTC.

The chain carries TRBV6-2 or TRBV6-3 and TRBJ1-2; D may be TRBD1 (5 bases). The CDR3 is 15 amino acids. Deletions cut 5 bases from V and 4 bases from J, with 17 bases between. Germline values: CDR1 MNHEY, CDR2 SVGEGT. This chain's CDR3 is CASSSYSRQSYGYTF. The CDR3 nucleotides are TGTGCCAGCAGTAGCTATTCCCGACAGTCCTATGGCTACACCTTC.

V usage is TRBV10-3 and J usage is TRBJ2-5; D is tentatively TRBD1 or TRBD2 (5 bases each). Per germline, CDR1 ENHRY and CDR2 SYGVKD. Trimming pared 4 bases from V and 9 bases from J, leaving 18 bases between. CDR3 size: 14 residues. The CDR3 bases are TGTGCCATCAGTGTCGCCAGGGAAGAAGCGGCCCAGTACTTC. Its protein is CAISVAREEAAQYF.

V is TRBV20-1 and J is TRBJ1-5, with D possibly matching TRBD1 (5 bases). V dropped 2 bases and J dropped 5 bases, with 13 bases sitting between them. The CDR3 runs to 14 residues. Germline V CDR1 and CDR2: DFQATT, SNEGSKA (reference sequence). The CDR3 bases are TGCAGTGCTAGACATGGGACCCCCGATCAGCCCCAGCATTTT. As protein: CSARHGTPDQPQHF.

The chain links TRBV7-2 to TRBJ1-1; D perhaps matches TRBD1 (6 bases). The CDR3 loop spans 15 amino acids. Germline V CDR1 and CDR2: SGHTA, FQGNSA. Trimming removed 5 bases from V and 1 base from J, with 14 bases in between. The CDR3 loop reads CASSVTGTSNTEAFF. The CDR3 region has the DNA TGTGCCAGCAGCGTGACGGGGACATCGAACACTGAAGCTTTCTTT.

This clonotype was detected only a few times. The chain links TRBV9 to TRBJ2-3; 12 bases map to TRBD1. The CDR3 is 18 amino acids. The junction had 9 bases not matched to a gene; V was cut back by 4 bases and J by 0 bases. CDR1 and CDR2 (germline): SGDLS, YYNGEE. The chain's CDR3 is CASSTLPGQGASTDTQYF. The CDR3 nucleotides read TGTGCCAGCAGCACCCTACCGGGACAGGGGGCCAGCACAGATACGCAGTATTTT.

CDR3 DNA sequence: TGCAGTGCTCATGGACTAGCGGGGGCCAGCACAGATACGCAGTATTTT. Protein product: CSAHGLAGASTDTQYF. The V gene is TRBV20-1, the J gene TRBJ2-3; TRBD2 matches 13 bases. V gave up 5 bases and J gave up 0 bases; unmatched junction bases: 5. The CDR3 sequence is 16 residues long. From germline, CDR1 is DFQATT and CDR2 SNEGSKA (reference sequence).

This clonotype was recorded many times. CDR3 bases: TGCAGTGCTGGCAGGACGGAGACAGAGACCCAGTACTTC. Encoded protein: CSAGRTETETQYF. The chain combines TRBV20-1 with TRBJ2-5; no firm D call. V lost 5 bases and J 4 bases, leaving 14 bases between the germline ends. CDR1 and CDR2 from the germline V gene are DFQATT and SNEGSKA (reference sequence). The CDR3 consists of 13 residues.

In DNA form, the CDR3 reads TGTGCTAGTGGTTCAGACCAGACAGGGGCTAACTACAATGAGCAGTTCTTC. Translation: CASGSDQTGANYNEQFF. The chain recombines TRBV12-5 with TRBJ2-1, with 8 bases identical to TRBD1. CDR3 size: 17 residues. V trimming: 4 bases; J trimming: 3 bases; junction bases outside the gene matches: 11. Germline V lookup: CDR1 LGHNT, CDR2 FRNRAP. The full variable domain, with the rest looked up from reference TRBV12-5 and TRBJ2-1, is DARVTQTPRHKVTEMGQEVTMRCQPILGHNTVFWYRQTMMQGLELLAYFRNRAPLDDSGMPKDRFSAEMPDATLATLKIQPSEPRDSAVYFCASGSDQTGANYNEQFFGPGTRLTVL.

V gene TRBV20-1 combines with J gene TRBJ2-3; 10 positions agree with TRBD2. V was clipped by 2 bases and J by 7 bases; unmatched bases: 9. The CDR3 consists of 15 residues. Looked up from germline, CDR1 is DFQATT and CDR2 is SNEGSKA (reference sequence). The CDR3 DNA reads TGCAGTGCTAGAATGGCTAGCGGGGGTGGATATACGCAGTATTTT. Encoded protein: CSARMASGGGYTQYF.

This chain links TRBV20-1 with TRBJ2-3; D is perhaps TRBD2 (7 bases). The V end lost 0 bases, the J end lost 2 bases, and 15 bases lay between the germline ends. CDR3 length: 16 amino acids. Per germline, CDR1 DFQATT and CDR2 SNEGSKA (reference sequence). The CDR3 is CSARDIRGASTDTQYF. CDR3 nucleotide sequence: TGCAGTGCTAGAGATATCCGGGGGGCCTCCACAGATACGCAGTATTTT.

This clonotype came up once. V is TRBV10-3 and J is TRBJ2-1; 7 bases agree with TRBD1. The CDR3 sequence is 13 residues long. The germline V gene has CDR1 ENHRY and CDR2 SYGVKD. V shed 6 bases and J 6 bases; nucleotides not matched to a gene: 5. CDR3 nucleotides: TGTGCCATCAGGAGACAGGGTGTCAATGAGCAGTTCTTC. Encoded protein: CAIRRQGVNEQFF.

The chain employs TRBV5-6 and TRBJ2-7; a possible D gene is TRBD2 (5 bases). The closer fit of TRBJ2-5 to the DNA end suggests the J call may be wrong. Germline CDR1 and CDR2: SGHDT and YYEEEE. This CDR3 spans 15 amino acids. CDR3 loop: CASSLGRPTGWTQYF. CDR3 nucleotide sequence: TGTGCCAGCAGCTTGGGGAGGCCGACCGGTTGGACCCAGTACTTC.

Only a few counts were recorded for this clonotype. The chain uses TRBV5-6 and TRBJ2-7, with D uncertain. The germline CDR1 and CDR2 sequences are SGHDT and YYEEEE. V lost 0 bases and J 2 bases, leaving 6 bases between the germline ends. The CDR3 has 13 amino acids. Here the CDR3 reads CASSLDSAYEQYF. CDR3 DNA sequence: TGTGCCAGCAGCTTGGACAGCGCCTACGAGCAGTACTTC.